Given below is one T cell receptor beta chain in context. This CDR3 is 15 amino acids long. The V segment lost 4 bases and the J segment 2 bases; nucleotides outside the gene matches: 7. Germline V gene sequence: CDR1 MNHEY, CDR2 SVGAGI. Assay: immunoSEQ multiplex PCR; the TCRdb copy retains only in-frame clones and omits some. The sample has about 170,000 clones, about 85% seen once; the top ten hold 3.3%. This sample was included in a study of blood T cell repertoires in COVID-19. The chain is built from TRBV6-5 and TRBJ2-7, with 8 nucleotides matching TRBD2. The sample consisted of peripheral blood. The origin of this receptor is a human donor with acute or convalescent COVID-19. The donor label of this sample is uncertain. CDR3 protein: CASSFGGGSTYEQYF. Here the CDR3 DNA reads TGTGCCAGCAGTTTCGGCGGGGGGAGTACCTACGAGCAGTACTTC.